The 16 T cell receptor beta chains given below trace back to one sample, sequenced in a study of blood T cells in healthy people across ages (dated by TCRdb to 2013 to 2016). Libraries were built with 5' RACE. The run used an Illumina HiSeq 2500. A second PCR of about 7 to 12 cycles was performed with a sample-barcoded 5' primer and a J-beta primer mix. Using fastp trimming at Q25 and MiXCR clonotype assembly, TCRdb reanalyzed the public sequencing data and kept in-frame beta chains. Rows are unified per CDR3 protein, each entry keeping the most common DNA and genes. This sample has almost 550,000 distinct CDR3 sequences in its table, and approximately 25% of those were observed once. The leading ten clones occupy 8.7% of the sample. These data were also filed under a second study, of T cells of mothers and their children.

Input material: blood. The receptors stem from a boy between 10 and 17 years old in good health.

This clonotype was recorded many times. This chain links TRBV28 with TRBJ2-5; 8 nucleotides line up with TRBD1. This CDR3 comprises 15 residues. V lost 6 bases to trimming and J lost 1 base; unmatched junction nucleotides: 7. CDR1 is MDHEN and CDR2 is SYDVKM in the germline V gene. Here the CDR3 reads CASSLPQGVQETQYF. In DNA, the CDR3 is TGTGCCAGCAGCCTTCCACAGGGGGTCCAAGAGACCCAGTACTTC.

The chain employs TRBV28 and TRBJ2-7; 10 nucleotides line up with TRBD2. This CDR3 comprises 17 residues. V gave up 4 bases and J gave up 6 bases; unmatched junction bases: 15. Germline loops: CDR1 MDHEN, CDR2 SYDVKM. The CDR3 is CASSSRRASGGLLEQYF. As DNA, the CDR3 is TGTGCCAGCAGTTCTAGGAGGGCTAGCGGGGGTCTTCTCGAGCAGTACTTC.

This clonotype occurred many times. The genes are TRBV15 and TRBJ2-1; D possibly corresponds to TRBD1 (6 bases). V lost 0 bases to trimming and J lost 8 bases, with 14 bases between them. The CDR3 spans 15 residues. Looked up from germline, CDR1 is LNHNV and CDR2 is YYDKDF (reference sequence). In DNA, the CDR3 is TGTGCCACCAGCAGAGATAGGGCAGGGGCGTATGAGCAGTTCTTC. Amino acids: CATSRDRAGAYEQFF.

J is TRBJ2-3 and V is TRBV20-1; the D is unclear. This CDR3 is built from 16 residues. Per the germline V gene, CDR1 is DFQATT and CDR2 is SNEGSKA (reference sequence). The V end was cut by 0 bases, the J end by 1 base, with 14 bases between. CDR3 loop: CSARDLPRLGTDTQYF. The CDR3 region has the DNA TGCAGTGCTAGAGATTTACCGCGGTTAGGCACAGATACGCAGTATTTT.

This chain joins TRBV4-2 and TRBJ1-3, with D possibly TRBD1 on 5 matching bases. The CDR3 sequence is 15 residues long. The V end lost 4 bases, the J end lost 3 bases, and 13 bases lay between the germline ends. Germline V CDR1 and CDR2: LGHNA, YNFKEQ. CDR3 region: CASSPLSGDGNTIYF. CDR3 in DNA: TGTGCCAGCAGCCCCCTATCGGGGGATGGAAACACCATATATTTT.

The J gene is TRBJ1-1, the V gene TRBV7-9, with a possible D match to TRBD1 (5 bases). The ends were cut back, 0 bases at V and 4 bases at J, with 12 bases in the middle. The germline gives CDR1 SEHNR, CDR2 FQNEAQ (reference sequence). There are 15 residues in the CDR3. As DNA, the CDR3 is TGTGCCAGCAGCTTAGCGGCCAGTGGGGGCACTGAAGCTTTCTTT. Its protein is CASSLAASGGTEAFF.

The chain employs TRBV3-1 and TRBJ2-3; D is possibly TRBD2 (5 bases). Trimming stripped 0 bases from V and 14 bases from J, with 15 bases between. CDR1 is LGHDT and CDR2 is YNNKEL in the germline V gene (reference sequence). The CDR3 length is 13 residues. The DNA for the CDR3 is TGTGCCAGCAGCCAAGAGCACCGGGATCGGCGGTATTTT. This translates into CASSQEHRDRRYF.

This clonotype has more than one count but fewer than ten. The V gene is TRBV7-9, the J gene TRBJ2-7, with 8 bases aligning to TRBD1. The length of the CDR3 is 16 residues. V lost 1 base to trimming and J lost 3 bases; unmatched junction nucleotides: 8. Per germline, CDR1 SEHNR and CDR2 FQNEAQ (reference sequence). For the CDR3, the DNA is TGTGCCAGCAGCTTAGGACGGACAGGGTACGGCTACGAGCAGTACTTC. It is translated as CASSLGRTGYGYEQYF.

This clonotype occurred a few times. The V and J genes are TRBV6-2 or TRBV6-3 and TRBJ2-1; 12 positions match TRBD2. This CDR3 has 19 amino acids. The junction had 9 bases not matched to a gene; V was cut back by 2 bases and J by 1 base. CDR1 MNHEY and CDR2 SVGEGT come from the germline V gene. CDR3 DNA sequence: TGTGCCAGCAGTTACACCGGGACTAGCGGGTCCCTATCCTACAATGAGCAGTTCTTC. Translating it yields CASSYTGTSGSLSYNEQFF.

The chain recombines TRBV3-1 with TRBJ2-7; 16 positions match TRBD2. Trimming cost V 5 bases and J 4 bases; bases outside gene matches: 14. The V gene's germline CDR1 is LGHDT and CDR2 YNNKEL (reference sequence). This CDR3 comprises 19 residues. CDR3 DNA sequence: TGTGCCAGCAGCAAACCGGGACTAGCGGGGGGGTACGCCCCATACGAGCAGTACTTC. Its protein is CASSKPGLAGGYAPYEQYF.

The chain combines TRBV9 with TRBJ2-4, with 7 positions matching TRBD1. The germline CDR1 and CDR2 sequences are SGDLS and YYNGEE. Trimming cost V 1 base and J 8 bases; bases outside gene matches: 9. This CDR3 is 15 amino acids long. The CDR3 reads CASSVSPGTVDIQYF. DNA for the CDR3: TGTGCCAGCAGCGTATCTCCCGGGACAGTGGACATTCAGTACTTC.

This clonotype was found a few times. The V gene is TRBV11-2, the J gene TRBJ2-1, with TRBD2 matching 9 bases. V lost 3 bases to trimming and J lost 3 bases; unmatched junction nucleotides: 6. Looked up from germline, CDR1 is SGHAT and CDR2 is FQNNGV. There are 16 residues in the CDR3. CDR3 coding DNA: TGTGCCAGCAGCTTGCCAGCGGGAGGAGGCTACAATGAGCAGTTCTTC. Amino acids: CASSLPAGGGYNEQFF. The variable domain in full, completed from reference TRBV11-2 and TRBJ2-1, reads EAGVAQSPRYKIIEKRQSVAFWCNPISGHATLYWYQQILGQGPKLLIQFQNNGVVDDSQLPKDRFSAERLKGVDSTLKIQPAKLEDSAVYLCASSLPAGGGYNEQFFGPGTRLTVL.

The V and J genes are TRBV28 and TRBJ2-7; TRBD2 matches 13 bases. Per the germline V gene, CDR1 is MDHEN and CDR2 is SYDVKM. The CDR3 sequence is 16 residues long. V was pared by 6 bases and J by 0 bases, with 5 bases of the junction left unmatched. The CDR3 sequence: CASRTSGGSSSYEQYF. CDR3 DNA sequence: TGTGCCAGCAGGACTAGCGGGGGGTCCTCCTCCTACGAGCAGTACTTC.

J is TRBJ2-1 and V is TRBV10-3; tentatively, D is TRBD2 (6 bases). Germline CDR1 and CDR2: ENHRY and SYGVKD. The CDR3 spans 13 residues. Trimming pared 10 bases from V and 4 bases from J, leaving 14 bases between. The CDR3 coding sequence is TGTGCCAACCGGGACTTCACGTACAATGAGCAGTTCTTC. This encodes CANRDFTYNEQFF.

V is TRBV7-9 and J is TRBJ2-1; the D gene is possibly TRBD2 (7 bases). Germline lookup yields CDR1 SEHNR and CDR2 FQNEAQ (reference sequence). CDR3 length equals 15 residues. Trimming cost V 5 bases and J 9 bases, with 20 bases left between them. The CDR3 sequence is CASSPGGGARSEQFF. The CDR3 coding sequence is TGTGCCAGCAGCCCAGGTGGGGGGGCGAGGTCTGAGCAGTTCTTC.

The chain recombines TRBV7-2 with TRBJ2-5; the D gene is possibly TRBD2 (6 bases). This CDR3 region has 16 residues. The V end lost 5 bases, the J end lost 2 bases, and 18 bases lay between the germline ends. Germline lookup yields CDR1 SGHTA and CDR2 FQGNSA. CDR3 bases: TGTGCCAGCAGCCTATATCCCCAAGCGGGTCAAGAGACCCAGTACTTC. Encoded protein: CASSLYPQAGQETQYF.